This TCR beta chain was found in a study of CD4 and CD8 cells across lung adenocarcinoma regions. Relative to its sample, this clonotype is medium-sized (0.01 to 0.1%). A read error may explain this, as a much larger clone is one base away. The patients had localized lung adenocarcinoma, a non-small cell subtype. In TCRdb, the PCR reads were re-called with MiXCR into one record per CDR3 protein. This sample has 4,500 to 5,500 distinct CDR3 sequences, with around 45% found just once. The germline V gene encodes CDR1 MNHEY and CDR2 SMNVEV (reference sequence). V shed 5 bases and J 11 bases; nucleotides not matched to a gene: 11. The CDR3 extends over 15 amino acids.

The V call is TRBV27, the J call TRBJ2-5, with 13 bases that match TRBD2. The source material was CD4+ T cells from the margin of a lung tumor. This TCR was recovered from a female donor with lung adenocarcinoma. The CD4 and CD8 labels of this study may be unreliable. The CDR3 reads CASSRTSGGYNEQYF. In nucleotides, the CDR3 is TGTGCCAGCAGTCGGACTAGCGGGGGCTACAATGAGCAGTACTTC.